In its sample, the clone carrying this T cell receptor (beta chain) was seen a few times. Its antigen is currently unknown. Germline CDR1 is LNHNV and CDR2 is YYDKDF (reference sequence). The CDR3 runs 16 residues. J gave up 4 bases and V 2 bases, and 5 bases lay outside the gene matches. These data come from a study of CD8 T cells in ankylosing spondylitis. Study-wide results and caveats: Seemingly distinctive of ankylosing spondylitis blood was a TCR beta motif formed by eight highly homologous variants.

Quantitative barcoded 5'-RACE was used to prepare TCR beta libraries. In TCRdb, the 5' RACE reads were re-called with MiXCR into one record per CDR3 protein. Of approximately 25,000 distinct CDR3 sequences listed, roughly a sixth are singletons. V gene TRBV15 combines with J gene TRBJ2-2, with TRBD1 identical over 9 bases. The sequenced sample consisted of blood. The sequence was obtained from a male donor with ankylosing spondylitis or in good health (not recorded which). CDR3: CATSRHRQGVTGELFF. The CDR3 nucleotides are TGTGCCACCAGCAGACATCGACAGGGGGTCACCGGGGAGCTGTTTTTT. Full variable domain (rest looked up from reference TRBV15 and TRBJ2-2): DAMVIQNPRYQVTQFGKPVTLSCSQTLNHNVMYWYQQKSSQAPKLLFHYYDKDFNNEADTPDNFQSRRPNTSFCFLDIRSPGLGDTAMYLCATSRHRQGVTGELFFGEGSRLTVL.